The 5 T cell receptor beta chains listed next were all sequenced from one sample in a study of glioma-infiltrating T cells. Amplification of TCR alpha and beta CDR3 regions from RNA used iRepertoire nested multiplex PCR. MiXCR, run by TCRdb on the multiplex PCR reads, gives a single entry per CDR3 protein. Among around 350,000 distinct CDR3 sequences listed, less than 50% were seen once. Sequencing input: glioma tissue, nonneoplastic brain tissue, or PBMCs (not recorded which). All receptors derive from a human donor with low-grade glioma or glioblastoma, undergoing nonglioma brain surgery, or in good health (not recorded which).

About this clonotype itself: A much larger clone differs from this one at a single base, so this may be a read error. V usage is TRBV20-1 and J usage is TRBJ2-3; TRBD2 agrees at 15 bases. The CDR3 totals 17 residues. Germline values: CDR1 DFQATT, CDR2 SNEGSKA (reference sequence). As DNA, the CDR3 is TGCAGTACTAGACCAGGGGGGACTAGCGGGAGGATAGATACGCAGTATTTT. Amino acid sequence: CSTRPGGTSGRIDTQYF.

The chain joins TRBV27 to TRBJ1-6; D ambiguous. The CDR3 is made up of 13 amino acids. The V and J ends lost 6 bases and 16 bases respectively, with 19 bases between them. Germline V lookup: CDR1 MNHEY, CDR2 SMNVEV (reference sequence). The DNA of the CDR3 is TGTGCCAGCAGCGATATAGGAAATTCACAACTCCACTTT. Translated, it gives CASSDIGNSQLHF.

The CDR3 DNA reads TGTGCCAGCAGTTTGCGAAGCGGGAGTATCTCCTACAATGAGCAGTTCTTC. Protein: CASSLRSGSISYNEQFF. This rearrangement joins TRBV28 to TRBJ2-1; TRBD2 agrees at 8 bases. The CDR3 loop spans 17 amino acids. V was clipped by 3 bases and J by 0 bases; unmatched bases: 7. CDR1 and CDR2 from the germline V gene are MDHEN and SYDVKM.

The chain couples TRBV19 to TRBJ1-5; D is uncertain. V gave up 4 bases and J gave up 2 bases, with 15 bases separating them. This CDR3 has 16 residues. Germline CDR1 LNHDA, CDR2 SQIVND (reference sequence). CDR3 sequence reads: CASSTTDFSGNQPQHF. DNA for the CDR3: TGTGCCAGTAGTACCACCGACTTTAGTGGCAATCAGCCCCAGCATTTT.

This clonotype came up once. A much more abundant neighbour one base away suggests this may be a read error. In DNA form, the CDR3 reads TGTGCCAGCGGTTGGACAGGACACAATCAGCCCCAGCATTTT. This translates into CASGWTGHNQPQHF. The gene calls are TRBV25-1 and TRBJ1-5; 7 bases fit TRBD1. V lost 8 bases to trimming and J lost 3 bases; unmatched junction nucleotides: 7. The germline V gene encodes CDR1 MGHDK and CDR2 SYGVNS. This CDR3 spans 14 amino acids. The full variable domain, with the rest looked up from reference TRBV25-1 and TRBJ1-5, is EADIYQTPRYLVIGTGKKITLECSQTMGHDKMYWYQQDPGMELHLIHYSYGVNSTEKGDLSSESTVSRIRTEHFPLTLESARPSHTSQYLCASGWTGHNQPQHFGDGTRLSIL.